These 6 T cell receptor beta chains originate from one sample sequenced in a study of T cells after yellow fever vaccination. TCRdb called the 5' RACE reads again in MiXCR, with one record for every CDR3 protein. This sample has about 310,000 distinct CDR3 sequences, with roughly 3.5% found just once. This specimen was PBMCs, taken on the day of the yellow fever booster vaccination. Source of these receptors: a man aged 18-30 years who received the YFV17D yellow fever vaccine.

This clonotype was observed at least ten times. The chain has TRBV11-1 and TRBJ1-2, with D perhaps matching TRBD1 (6 bases). The CDR3 length is 17 residues. V lost 1 base and J lost 3, with 18 bases in between. Germline loops: CDR1 SGHAT, CDR2 FQDESV (reference sequence). Written as DNA, the CDR3 is TGTGCCAGCAGCTTAGGAGCAGGGGCGACGGGAGACTATGGCTACACCTTC. Translating it yields CASSLGAGATGDYGYTF.

At least ten counts were recorded for this clonotype. The V call is TRBV12-3 or TRBV12-4, the J call TRBJ2-3, with D possibly being TRBD1 or TRBD2 (6 bases each). V lost 5 bases to trimming and J lost 0 bases, with 15 bases between them. The CDR3 sequence is 16 residues long. CDR3 nucleotide sequence: TGTGCCAGCAGTCTACAGGGAGGTGCTAGCACAGATACGCAGTATTTT. Protein: CASSLQGGASTDTQYF.

This clonotype occurred a few times. This chain links TRBV4-1 with TRBJ2-1, with a tentative D call TRBD2 (8 bases). V lost 0 bases and J lost 7, with 19 bases in between. Germline loops: CDR1 MGHRA, CDR2 YSYEKL. This CDR3 spans 17 amino acids. The CDR3 loop is CASSQEGGGGPGNEQFF. The CDR3 bases are TGCGCCAGCAGCCAAGAAGGGGGCGGGGGGCCTGGGAATGAGCAGTTCTTC.

In its sample, this clonotype was seen many times. V and J are TRBV6-2 or TRBV6-3 and TRBJ2-1, with 9 bases lining up with TRBD2. Germline assignment: CDR1 MNHEY and CDR2 SVGEGT. V was pared by 6 bases and J by 8 bases, with 8 bases of the junction left unmatched. This CDR3 region has 14 residues. CDR3 bases: TGTGCCAGCAGACGAGCGGGGGGTAGCCATGAGCAGTTCTTC. Its translation: CASRRAGGSHEQFF.

Many counts were recorded for this clonotype. This rearrangement joins TRBV7-6 to TRBJ2-7, with TRBD1 as a possible D gene (6 bases). Per the germline V gene, CDR1 is SGHVS and CDR2 is FNYEAQ. V lost 1 base and J 2 bases, leaving 9 bases between the germline ends. The CDR3 runs to 14 residues. The CDR3 DNA is TGTGCCAGCAGCTTAGAGGCAGGGGCCTACGAGCAGTACTTC. It yields the protein CASSLEAGAYEQYF.

This clonotype was counted ten times or more. The rearrangement joins TRBV7-2 to TRBJ2-5; D is unresolved. V dropped 4 bases and J dropped 2 bases, with 14 bases sitting between them. CDR3 size: 15 residues. The germline V gene has CDR1 SGHTA and CDR2 FQGNSA. The chain's CDR3 is CASSSRNTFQETQYF. The CDR3 DNA is TGTGCCAGCAGCTCGCGAAACACGTTTCAAGAGACCCAGTACTTC. Supplemented by reference TRBV7-2 and TRBJ2-5, the full variable domain reads GAGVSQSPSNKVTEKGKDVELRCDPISGHTALYWYRQSLGQGLEFLIYFQGNSAPDKSGLPSDRFSAERTGGSVSTLTIQRTQQEDSAVYLCASSSRNTFQETQYFGPGTRLLVL.